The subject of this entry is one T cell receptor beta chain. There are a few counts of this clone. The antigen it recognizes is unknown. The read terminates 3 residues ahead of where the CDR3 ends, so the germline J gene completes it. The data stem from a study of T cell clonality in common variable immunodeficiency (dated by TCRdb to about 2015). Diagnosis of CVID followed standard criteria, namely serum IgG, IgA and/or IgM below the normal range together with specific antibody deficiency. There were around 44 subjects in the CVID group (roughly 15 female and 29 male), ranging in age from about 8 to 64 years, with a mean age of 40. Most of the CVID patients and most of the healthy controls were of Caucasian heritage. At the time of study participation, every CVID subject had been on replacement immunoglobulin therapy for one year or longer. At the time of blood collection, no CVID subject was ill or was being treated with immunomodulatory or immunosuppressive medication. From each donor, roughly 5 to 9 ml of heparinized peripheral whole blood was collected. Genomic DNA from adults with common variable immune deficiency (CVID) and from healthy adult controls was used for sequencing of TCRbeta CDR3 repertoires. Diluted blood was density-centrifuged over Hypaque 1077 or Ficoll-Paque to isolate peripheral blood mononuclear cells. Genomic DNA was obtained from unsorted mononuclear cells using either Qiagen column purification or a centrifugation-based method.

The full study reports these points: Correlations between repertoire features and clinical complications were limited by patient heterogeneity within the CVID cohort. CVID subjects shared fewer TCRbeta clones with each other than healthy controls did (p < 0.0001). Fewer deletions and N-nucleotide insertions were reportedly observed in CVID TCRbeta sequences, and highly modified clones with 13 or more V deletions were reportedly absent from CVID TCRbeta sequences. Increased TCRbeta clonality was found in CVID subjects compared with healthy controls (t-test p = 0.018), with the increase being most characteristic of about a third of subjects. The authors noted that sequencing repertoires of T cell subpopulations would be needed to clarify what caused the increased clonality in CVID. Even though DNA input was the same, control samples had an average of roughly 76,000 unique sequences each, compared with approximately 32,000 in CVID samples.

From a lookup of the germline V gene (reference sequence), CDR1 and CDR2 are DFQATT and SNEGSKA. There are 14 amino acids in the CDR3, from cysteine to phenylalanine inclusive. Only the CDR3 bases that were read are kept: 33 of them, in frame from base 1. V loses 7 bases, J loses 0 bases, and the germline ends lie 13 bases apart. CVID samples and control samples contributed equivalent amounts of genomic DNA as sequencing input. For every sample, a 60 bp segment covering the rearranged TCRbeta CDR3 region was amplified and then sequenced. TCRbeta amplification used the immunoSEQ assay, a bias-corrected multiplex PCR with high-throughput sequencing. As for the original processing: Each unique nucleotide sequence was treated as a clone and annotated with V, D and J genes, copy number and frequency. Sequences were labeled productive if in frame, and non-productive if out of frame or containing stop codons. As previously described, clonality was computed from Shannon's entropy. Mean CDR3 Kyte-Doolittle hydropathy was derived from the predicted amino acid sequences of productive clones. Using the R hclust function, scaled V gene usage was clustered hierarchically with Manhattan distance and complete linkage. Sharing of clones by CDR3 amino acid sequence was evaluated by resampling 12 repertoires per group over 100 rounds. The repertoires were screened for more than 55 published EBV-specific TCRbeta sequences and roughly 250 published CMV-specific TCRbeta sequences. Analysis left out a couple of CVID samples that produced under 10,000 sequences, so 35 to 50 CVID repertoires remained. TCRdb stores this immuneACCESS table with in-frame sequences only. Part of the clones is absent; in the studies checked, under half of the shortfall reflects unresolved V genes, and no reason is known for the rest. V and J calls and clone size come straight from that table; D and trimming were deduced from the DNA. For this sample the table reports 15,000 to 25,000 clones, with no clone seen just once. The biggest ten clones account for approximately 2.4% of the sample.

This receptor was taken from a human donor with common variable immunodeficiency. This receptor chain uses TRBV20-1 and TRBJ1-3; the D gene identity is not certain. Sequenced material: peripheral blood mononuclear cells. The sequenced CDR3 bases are TGCAGTGTCGAGCTCGCGCTCTCTGGAAACACC. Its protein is CSVELALSGNT. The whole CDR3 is CSVELALSGNTIYF.